This TCR beta chain was sequenced during a study of spatial heterogeneity in lung cancer. Study context: Sequencing consistently turned up more beta-chain sequences than alpha-chain sequences.

The CDR3 has 13 residues. Trimming stripped 4 bases from V and 5 bases from J, with 11 bases between. As to time point: sample taken at primary tumor resection. Unsorted samples of tumor, nontumor lung or frozen PBMC had their whole RNA sequenced. Every cDNA TCR molecule received its own unique molecular identifier. TCRdb ran MiXCR on the 5' RACE reads and lists one entry per CDR3 protein. The table has 60,000 to 80,000 distinct CDR3 sequences, approximately 12% seen once. The chain recombines TRBV12-3 or TRBV12-4 with TRBJ1-1; tentative D call: TRBD1 (6 bases). This receptor was taken from a male donor with early-stage non-small cell lung cancer. Sequencing used PBMCs, obtained at surgery. This CDR3 reads CASSWYRETEAFF. The CDR3 region has the DNA TGTGCCAGCAGTTGGTACAGGGAAACTGAAGCTTTCTTT.